Listed here is a single TCR beta chain. Its antigen has not been determined. Base qualities are not provided; no much larger clone lies one nucleotide away. The axillary draining lymph nodes of breast cancer patients were the source of the lymph node samples. For CDR1 and CDR2, the germline V gene (reference sequence) lists MNHNY and SVGAGI. From V the trimming removes 5 bases and from J it removes 10 bases, while the gene matches leave 6 bases of the junction unaccounted for. Taken from cysteine to phenylalanine, the CDR3 has 14 residues. Only CDR3 DNA remains: 42 bases, in frame from the first base. The data were produced on an Illumina HiSeq 2000. TCR beta chain libraries were generated through multiplex PCR amplification. High-throughput sequencing was used to analyze the amplified TCR beta chain products. TCRdb reprocessing: public reads trimmed at Q25 with fastp, clones called with MiXCR, in-frame beta chains kept. Rows are combined by CDR3 protein, so each entry shows the most common genes and DNA. The table for this sample lists about 200,000 distinct CDR3 sequences; 25% to 40% of them were counted only once. Clones ranked in the top ten supply around 4.5% of the sample.

This sample is drawn from a study of breast tumors, draining lymph nodes, adjacent tissues (dated by TCRdb to the mid-2010s). Looking at the study overall: In breast cancer patients, the study compared the TCR beta repertoires of tumor, adjacent nontumor tissue and axillary lymph nodes. In human breast cancer, the study set out to assess how tumor, surrounding tissue and draining lymph node repertoires relate to one another and whether T cells might be exchanged between them.

Findings and caveats that apply to the study as a whole: Tumor and nontumor tissue repertoires were found to be significantly more similar in luminal-like than in basal-like breast cancer. T-cell repertoire diversity in tumors was found to be lower than in lymph nodes but higher than in nontumor tissue, and preferential V and J gene usage was observed. A scenario in which most tumor T cells derive from the lymph node and then expand within tumor tissue was judged to be consistent with the data. The conclusion that tumor T cells originate in lymph nodes was framed as consistent with a hypothesis rather than directly demonstrated.

Sequenced: axillary lymph node tissue. The source is a female donor with breast cancer. Some clones in this sample may be carry-over from other donors' samples. Here the chain combines TRBV6-6 and TRBJ1-6, with TRBD1 identical over 9 junction bases. The CDR3 reads as follows: CASSVPDRGSPLHF. Here is the DNA: TGTGCCAGCAGTGTTCCGGACAGGGGATCACCCCTCCACTTT.